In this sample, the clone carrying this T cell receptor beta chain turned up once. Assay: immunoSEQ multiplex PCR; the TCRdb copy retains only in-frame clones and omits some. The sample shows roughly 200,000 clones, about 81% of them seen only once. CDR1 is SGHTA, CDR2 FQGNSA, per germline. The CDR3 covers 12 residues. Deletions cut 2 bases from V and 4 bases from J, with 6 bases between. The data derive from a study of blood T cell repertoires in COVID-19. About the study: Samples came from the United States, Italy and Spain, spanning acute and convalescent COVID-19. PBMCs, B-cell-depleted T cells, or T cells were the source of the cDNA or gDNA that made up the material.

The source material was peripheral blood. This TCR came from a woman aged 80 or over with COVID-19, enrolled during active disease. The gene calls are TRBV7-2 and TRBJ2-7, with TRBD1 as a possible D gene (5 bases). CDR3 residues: CASSLRGYEQYF. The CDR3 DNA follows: TGTGCCAGCAGCTTAAGGGGATACGAGCAGTACTTC. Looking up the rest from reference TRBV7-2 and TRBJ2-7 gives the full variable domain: GAGVSQSPSNKVTEKGKDVELRCDPISGHTALYWYRQSLGQGLEFLIYFQGNSAPDKSGLPSDRFSAERTGGSVSTLTIQRTQQEDSAVYLCASSLRGYEQYFGPGTRLTVT.